Listed below are T cell receptor beta chains from one sample, sequenced in a study of cytomegalovirus exposure and HLA in healthy donors. The table came from immunoSEQ multiplex PCR; TCRdb's copy has only in-frame clones and leaves some out. This sample has roughly 61,000 clones, with 65% to 85% found just once. The sequencing input was PBMCs. The receptors derive from a male donor in good health and CMV-seronegative. Each CDR3 is given with its conserved first and last residue. A D gene is named only where the DNA matches it firmly. Some rows mark clone size as missing; the rest say once, few, many or name a class of expanded clone.

TGTGCCAGCAGCTTAGCGACAGGGGCTGGAAACACCATATATTTT CASSLATGAGNTIYF TRBV7-2 TRBD1 TRBJ1-3 NA
TGTGCCAGCAGCGTAGGCCCGATGGAAGCGGGGGCCTACGAGCAGTACTTC CASSVGPMEAGAYEQYF TRBV9 TRBD2 TRBJ2-7 NA
TGTGCCAGCAGCCCTCAGATGGGCCCCCTACTTTCCTATGGCTACACCTTC CASSPQMGPLLSYGYTF TRBV7-8 NA TRBJ1-2 NA
TGTGCCAGCAGTTATACCGCGGGTCCCGGTACGGATACGCAGTATTTT CASSYTAGPGTDTQYF TRBV7-2 NA TRBJ2-3 NA
TGTGCCAGTACCGCGGACAGAGCGAGCAATCAGCCCCAGCATTTT CASTADRASNQPQHF TRBV19 NA TRBJ1-5 NA
TGTGCCAGCTCACCAGTTGACAGGCCCAGCCAGGAAGCTTTCTTT CASSPVDRPSQEAFF TRBV18 NA TRBJ1-1 NA
TGCGCCAGCAGCATAGGACAGGGGCACAATTCACCCCTCCACTTT CASSIGQGHNSPLHF TRBV5-1 TRBD1 TRBJ1-6 NA
TGTGCCAGCAGTGACACAGGGGAAGGCTACACCTTC CASSDTGEGYTF TRBV6-1 TRBD1 TRBJ1-2 NA
TGTGCCAGCAGCTTAGGCGGGGGCTCCACCTACGAGCAGTACTTC CASSLGGGSTYEQYF TRBV7-2 NA TRBJ2-7 NA
TGTGCCAGCACAAAACAGGGGGCGAGTAACTATGGCTACACCTTC CASTKQGASNYGYTF TRBV9 TRBD1 TRBJ1-2 NA
TGTGCCAGTAGTATTGGCGCAGGGCCTAACTATGGCTACACCTTC CASSIGAGPNYGYTF TRBV19 NA TRBJ1-2 NA
TGTGCCAGCTCGGGACAGCCCACAGATACGCAGTATTTT CASSGQPTDTQYF TRBV7-2 TRBD1 TRBJ2-3 NA
TGTGCCAGCAGCCCCCGCCGGGACACCAGCACAGATACGCAGTATTTT CASSPRRDTSTDTQYF TRBV7-3 NA TRBJ2-3 NA
TGTGCCAGCAGCCAAGGACAGGGGCTGGAGACCCAGTACTTC CASSQGQGLETQYF TRBV4-2 TRBD1 TRBJ2-5 NA
TGTGCCAGCAGTCCCAGGGGTCCTTCGAACACTGAAGCTTTCTTT CASSPRGPSNTEAFF TRBV27 NA TRBJ1-1 few
TGCAGCGTTCAACAGGCGAATGAAAAACTGTTTTTT CSVQQANEKLFF TRBV29-1 NA TRBJ1-4 NA
TGTGCCAGCAGCTTGGGGGGGTCAGGGGGCGCGGCCGGGGAGCTGTTTTTT CASSLGGSGGAAGELFF TRBV5-4 TRBD1 TRBJ2-2 NA
TGCGCCAGCAGCCAAGACAGGGGGCACGAGCAGTACTTC CASSQDRGHEQYF TRBV4-3 TRBD1 TRBJ2-7 NA
TGTGCCAGCAGTGATACCGGGGAGGGGGAGACCCAGTACTTC CASSDTGEGETQYF TRBV2 TRBD2 TRBJ2-5 NA
TGTGCCAGCAGTGACTGTCCAAGCCTCCTAGTCGACAATGAAAAACTGTTTTTT CASSDCPSLLVDNEKLFF TRBV6-1 NA TRBJ1-4 NA
TGCGCCAGCAGCCGGACCGGGACAGGAGTCTACGAGCAGTACTTC CASSRTGTGVYEQYF TRBV4-1 TRBD1 TRBJ2-7 few
TGCAGCGTTAGCACCCGCTCCTACGAGCAGTACTTC CSVSTRSYEQYF TRBV29-1 NA TRBJ2-7 NA
TGCGCCAGCAGCCAAGGAGTCTACAATGAGCAGTTCTTC CASSQGVYNEQFF TRBV4-3 NA TRBJ2-1 NA
TGTGCCAGCAGTCCGGGACAGGACCTTGGGCCCCAGCATTTT CASSPGQDLGPQHF TRBV27 TRBD1 TRBJ1-5 NA
TGTGCCAGCAGCCTCGGGACAGTAAATGAAAAACTGTTTTTT CASSLGTVNEKLFF TRBV7-8 TRBD1 TRBJ1-4 NA
TGTGCCAGCTCACCACGGACAATAGCGGGGGTCCACGAGCAGTACTTC CASSPRTIAGVHEQYF TRBV18 TRBD2 TRBJ2-7 NA
TGCAGCGTGGGACAGTCCTCTGGAAACACCATATATTTT CSVGQSSGNTIYF TRBV29-1 TRBD1 TRBJ1-3 few
TGTGCCAGCAGTGAGATGGGACAGCACACAGATACGCAGTATTTT CASSEMGQHTDTQYF TRBV6-4 TRBD1 TRBJ2-3 NA
TGTGCCAGCAGTTTCTTAGCGGGGAGCTCCTACAATGAGCAGTTCTTC CASSFLAGSSYNEQFF TRBV6-5 TRBD2 TRBJ2-1 NA
TGTGCCAGCAGCTGGAGCGGGGGGGCCGATAACATTCAGTACTTC CASSWSGGADNIQYF TRBV5-4 TRBD2 TRBJ2-4 NA
TGTGCCAGCAGCCCGCGGGACTGGGAAGAAAAACTGTTTTTT CASSPRDWEEKLFF TRBV11-2 NA TRBJ1-4 once
TGCAGCGCCCCGTGGAACACTGAAGCTTTCTTT CSAPWNTEAFF TRBV29-1 NA TRBJ1-1 NA
TGTGCCAGCAGCTTCACGGGTGTCACTGAAGCTTTCTTT CASSFTGVTEAFF TRBV5-8 NA TRBJ1-1 NA
TGTGCCAGCAGCTTACTGGCGGGGCTGCACGAGCAGTACTTC CASSLLAGLHEQYF TRBV11-3 NA TRBJ2-7 few
TGTGCCAGCAGTGAGACAGGGTTAGCTGAAGCTTTCTTT CASSETGLAEAFF TRBV25-1 TRBD1 TRBJ1-1 medium-sized
TGTGCCAGTAGTCTAGGCAGTCTCTACAATGAGCAGTTCTTC CASSLGSLYNEQFF TRBV19 NA TRBJ2-1 NA
TGCGCCAGCAGCGGGACAGGCACTGAAGCTTTCTTT CASSGTGTEAFF TRBV5-1 TRBD1 TRBJ1-1 few
TGTGCCAGCAGCCAACGACAGGGCTTAGATAAAGCTTTCTTT CASSQRQGLDKAFF TRBV6-1 TRBD1 TRBJ1-1 NA
TGTGCCAGCAGGGGCAGGGACTCTGGAAACACCATATATTTT CASRGRDSGNTIYF TRBV6-1 NA TRBJ1-3 NA
TGTGCCAGCAGCTTAGAGGGGGACAGGGGTGGTTCACCCCTCCACTTT CASSLEGDRGGSPLHF TRBV7-6 TRBD1 TRBJ1-6 NA
TGCGCCAGCAGCCACACAGGGGTATCCGAGCAGTACTTC CASSHTGVSEQYF TRBV4-3 TRBD1 TRBJ2-7 NA
TGTGCCAGCAGCCTTTCCTACGAGCAGTACTTC CASSLSYEQYF TRBV7-2 NA TRBJ2-7 NA